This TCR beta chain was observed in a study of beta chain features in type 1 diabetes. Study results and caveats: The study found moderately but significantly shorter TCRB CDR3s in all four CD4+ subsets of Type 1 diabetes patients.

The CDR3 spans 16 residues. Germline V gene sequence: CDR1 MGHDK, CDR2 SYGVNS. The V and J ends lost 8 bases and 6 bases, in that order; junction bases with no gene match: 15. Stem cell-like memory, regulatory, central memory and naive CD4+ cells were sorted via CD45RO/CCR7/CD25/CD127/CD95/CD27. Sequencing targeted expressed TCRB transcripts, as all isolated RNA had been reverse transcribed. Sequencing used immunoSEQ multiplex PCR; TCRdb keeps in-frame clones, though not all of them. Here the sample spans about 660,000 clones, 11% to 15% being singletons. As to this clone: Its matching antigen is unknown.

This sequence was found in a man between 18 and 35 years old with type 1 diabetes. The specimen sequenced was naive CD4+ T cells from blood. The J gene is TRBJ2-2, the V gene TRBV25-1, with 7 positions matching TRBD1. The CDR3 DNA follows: TGTGCCAGCGCTAACCTTGGGGGCCAGGGGGCCGGGGAGCTGTTTTTT. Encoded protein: CASANLGGQGAGELFF.